This entry lists 18 T cell receptor beta chains sequenced from one sample in a study of CD8+ T cells in alopecia areata. RNA was extracted and reverse transcribed into cDNA as the sequencing template. The protocol was immunoSEQ multiplex PCR, while the TCRdb copy is restricted to in-frame clones and leaves out a portion. This sample has about 190,000 clones; more than 55% occur once, and the top ten carry 0.69%. Treatment described: oral pan-JAK inhibitor, 5-10 mg twice daily. Sequences were derived from CD4+ T cells sorted from blood, sampled at week 4, from a patient treated with tofacitinib. The receptors here all came from a human donor with alopecia areata.

This chain uses TRBV7-9 with TRBJ2-7, with 8 bases matching TRBD1. From germline, CDR1 is SEHNR and CDR2 FQNEAQ (reference sequence). V trimming: 4 bases; J trimming: 6 bases; junction bases outside the gene matches: 17. The CDR3 consists of 17 residues. The CDR3 is CASSSGRTGFISLEQYF. The CDR3 region has the DNA TGTGCCAGCAGCTCGGGCCGGACAGGGTTCATTTCTCTCGAGCAGTACTTC.

V and J are TRBV7-2 and TRBJ1-5; D perhaps matches TRBD1 (5 bases). The CDR3 is made up of 14 amino acids. CDR1 SGHTA and CDR2 FQGNSA come from the germline V gene. The germline V and J ends were trimmed by 1 base and 9 bases, with 13 bases remaining between them. DNA of the CDR3: TGTGCCAGCAGCTTAGATGGGGCGCGGAGGCCCCAGCATTTT. It codes for CASSLDGARRPQHF. Using reference TRBV7-2 and TRBJ1-5 for the parts outside the CDR3, the full variable domain is GAGVSQSPSNKVTEKGKDVELRCDPISGHTALYWYRQSLGQGLEFLIYFQGNSAPDKSGLPSDRFSAERTGGSVSTLTIQRTQQEDSAVYLCASSLDGARRPQHFGDGTRLSIL.

V is TRBV6-5 and J is TRBJ2-6; D not certain. Trimming cost V 5 bases and J 4 bases, with 12 bases left between them. Germline CDR1 is MNHEY and CDR2 is SVGAGI. This CDR3 has 15 amino acids. The DNA of the CDR3 is TGTGCCAGCAGTCAGGAAGGCTTCGGGGCCAACGTCCTGACTTTC. It codes for CASSQEGFGANVLTF.

The J gene is TRBJ2-1, the V gene TRBV29-1; D ambiguous. V was trimmed by 7 bases and J by 0 bases, leaving 13 bases between them. CDR3 size: 14 residues. Germline CDR1 reads SQVTM; CDR2 reads ANQGSEA. The CDR3 nucleotides are TGCAGCGAGGAAAGATTAGGCTCCTACAATGAGCAGTTCTTC. Translated, it gives CSEERLGSYNEQFF.

This clone was seen a few times. V is TRBV15 and J is TRBJ1-5; tentative D call: TRBD1 (6 bases). CDR3 length: 14 residues. Per the germline V gene, CDR1 is LNHNV and CDR2 is YYDKDF (reference sequence). Trimming cost V 3 bases and J 6 bases, with 12 bases left between them. The DNA for the CDR3 is TGTGCCACCAGCAGGAAACAGGGTGTTCAGCCCCAGCATTTT. It encodes CATSRKQGVQPQHF.

The rearrangement links TRBV27 to TRBJ2-3, with a weak D call TRBD2 (7 bases). This CDR3 spans 15 amino acids. The V and J ends lost 6 bases and 7 bases respectively, with 20 bases between them. Germline-derived CDR1 and CDR2 are MNHEY and SMNVEV (reference sequence). The CDR3 is CASRIPGGPGNTQYF. The CDR3 DNA follows: TGTGCCAGCAGGATTCCGGGGGGCCCGGGGAATACGCAGTATTTT.

This sequence joins TRBV2 and TRBJ1-3, with TRBD1 as a possible D gene (6 bases). The CDR3 length is 14 residues. The V gene's germline CDR1 is SNHLY and CDR2 FYNNEI. The V gene lost 8 bases and the J gene lost 0 bases, with 11 bases spanning the gap. For the CDR3, the DNA is TGTGCCAGCGGGACACCGAGCTCTGGAAACACCATATATTTT. It codes for CASGTPSSGNTIYF. Based on the CDR3 plus reference TRBV2 and TRBJ1-3, the full variable domain is EPEVTQTPSHQVTQMGQEVILRCVPISNHLYFYWYRQILGQKVEFLVSFYNNEISEKSEIFDDQFSVERPDGSNFTLKIRSTKLEDSAMYFCASGTPSSGNTIYFGEGSWLTVV.

The chain couples TRBV19 to TRBJ2-7; D tentatively reads TRBD1 or TRBD2 (5 bases each). Deletions cut 3 bases from V and 3 bases from J, with 15 bases between. The CDR3 covers 15 residues. Germline loops: CDR1 LNHDA, CDR2 SQIVND (reference sequence). As DNA, the CDR3 is TGTGCCAGTAGTATGGGGGTGGTGCAGGACTACGAGCAGTACTTC. Amino acid sequence: CASSMGVVQDYEQYF.

V and J are TRBV18 and TRBJ2-5; 10 positions agree with TRBD2. This CDR3 contains 15 residues. Per the germline V gene, CDR1 is KGHSH and CDR2 is LQKENI. V lost 7 bases and J lost 4; bases outside the gene matches: 9. For the CDR3, the DNA is TGTGCCAGCTTCCCGGGAGTAGCGGGAGGAGAGACCCAGTACTTC. Translated: CASFPGVAGGETQYF.

This clone appeared a few times. The rearrangement uses TRBV29-1 and TRBJ1-2; a possible D gene is TRBD1 (5 bases). Per the germline V gene, CDR1 is SQVTM and CDR2 is ANQGSEA. CDR3 length: 13 residues. V was clipped by 6 bases and J by 4 bases, with 15 bases between them. CDR3 DNA sequence: TGCAGCGTGCAAGGAGGGGATCCCTATGGCTACACCTTC. Protein sequence: CSVQGGDPYGYTF.

The J gene is TRBJ2-5, the V gene TRBV11-2; no reliable D call. V lost 5 bases to trimming and J lost 4 bases, with 8 bases between them. The germline CDR1 and CDR2 sequences are SGHAT and FQNNGV. The CDR3 extends over 12 amino acids. The CDR3 bases are TGTGCCAGCAGCAATCGTTCAGAGACCCAGTACTTC. Its protein product is CASSNRSETQYF.

The chain combines TRBV6-1 with TRBJ2-5; the D is unclear. The length of the CDR3 is 12 residues. The germline gives CDR1 MNHNS, CDR2 SASEGT. With 4 bases removed from V and 9 bases from J, the gap between germline ends came to 12 bases. CDR3 region: CASSAATYAQYF. The CDR3 region has the DNA TGTGCCAGCAGTGCTGCCACCTACGCCCAGTACTTC.

This chain uses TRBV27 with TRBJ2-5; D uncertain. V was cut by 0 bases and J by 6 bases, with 5 bases left in between. The V gene's germline CDR1 is MNHEY and CDR2 SMNVEV (reference sequence). The CDR3 totals 12 residues. The CDR3 here is CASSLSGKTQYF. As DNA, the CDR3 is TGTGCCAGCAGTTTATCGGGAAAGACCCAGTACTTC.

V and J are TRBV27 and TRBJ1-2; possibly TRBD1 for D (5 bases). Germline V lookup: CDR1 MNHEY, CDR2 SMNVEV (reference sequence). The V gene lost 8 bases and the J gene lost 4 bases, with 17 bases spanning the gap. The CDR3 contains 14 residues. DNA of the CDR3: TGTGCCAGCTCGACCGGGACGGAGGCCTATGGCTACACCTTC. It encodes CASSTGTEAYGYTF.

V usage is TRBV30 and J usage is TRBJ1-1; the D is unclear. The germline CDR1 and CDR2 sequences are GTSNPN and SVGIG (reference sequence). This CDR3 is 13 amino acids long. V was clipped by 4 bases and J by 2 bases, with 11 bases between them. CDR3 amino acids: CAWNQERNTEAFF. DNA of the CDR3: TGTGCCTGGAACCAGGAGCGAAACACTGAAGCTTTCTTT.

The genes are TRBV18 and TRBJ2-7; the match to TRBD2 covers 14 bases. The junction had 3 bases not matched to a gene; V was cut back by 0 bases and J by 5 bases. The CDR3 runs 16 residues. Per germline, CDR1 KGHSH and CDR2 LQKENI. The CDR3 is CASSPPRLAGGHEQYF. The CDR3 coding sequence is TGTGCCAGCTCACCACCTCGACTAGCGGGAGGGCACGAGCAGTACTTC.

This chain links TRBV7-2 with TRBJ1-5; D possibly corresponds to TRBD1 (5 bases). CDR1 SGHTA and CDR2 FQGNSA come from the germline V gene. Between the trimmed V and J ends, which lost 5 bases and 1 base, there was a span of 6 bases. The CDR3 consists of 13 residues. The CDR3 DNA is TGTGCCAGCAGCCCAGGGAGCAATCAGCCCCAGCATTTT. This encodes CASSPGSNQPQHF.

This clone was seen more than once but under ten times. The V gene is TRBV7-2, the J gene TRBJ2-5; D possibly corresponds to TRBD2 (6 bases). There are 15 residues in the CDR3. V gave up 3 bases and J gave up 5 bases, with 16 bases separating them. Germline-derived CDR1 and CDR2 are SGHTA and FQGNSA. CDR3 in DNA: TGTGCCAGCAGCTTTTGGCGGGGCCCTGGGGAGACCCAGTACTTC. This sequence encodes CASSFWRGPGETQYF. Full variable domain (outside the CDR3, taken from reference TRBV7-2 and TRBJ2-5): GAGVSQSPSNKVTEKGKDVELRCDPISGHTALYWYRQSLGQGLEFLIYFQGNSAPDKSGLPSDRFSAERTGGSVSTLTIQRTQQEDSAVYLCASSFWRGPGETQYFGPGTRLLVL.